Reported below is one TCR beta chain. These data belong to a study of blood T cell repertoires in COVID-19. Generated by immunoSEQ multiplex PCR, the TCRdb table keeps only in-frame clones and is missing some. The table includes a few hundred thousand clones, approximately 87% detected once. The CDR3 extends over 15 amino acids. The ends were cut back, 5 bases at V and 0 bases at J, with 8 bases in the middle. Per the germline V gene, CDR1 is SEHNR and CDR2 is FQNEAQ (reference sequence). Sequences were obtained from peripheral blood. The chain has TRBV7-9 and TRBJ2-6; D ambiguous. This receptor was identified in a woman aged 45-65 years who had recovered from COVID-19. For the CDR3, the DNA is TGTGCCAGCAGCAATCCAGGCTCTGGGGCCAACGTCCTGACTTTC. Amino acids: CASSNPGSGANVLTF.